A selection of T cell receptor beta chains follows, all from one sample in a study of T cell repertoires in cytomegalovirus infection. TCRdb reanalysed the reads using MiXCR and keeps one entry per CDR3 protein. The data contain some 230,000 distinct CDR3 sequences, 20% to 25% of them seen just once; the ten biggest clones take up over 15%. Sequencing input: CD8+ T cells from PBMCs. Source of these receptors: a human donor in good health (CMV status not recorded). Some clones in this sample may be carry-over from other donors' samples. Both conserved end residues are part of each CDR3. D genes are given only for firm matches. A clone size is listed for some rows: how often the clone was seen (once, few, many), or a class if it is expanded.

J,D,size,V,DNA,CDR3
TRBJ2-5,TRBD1,few,TRBV18,TGTGCCAGCTCACCGGGGACAGGACAAGAGACCCAGTACTTC,CASSPGTGQETQYF
TRBJ2-1,.,.,TRBV27,TGTGCCAGCAGTCCTAGCCTCCTATCCTACAATGAGCAGTTCTTC,CASSPSLLSYNEQFF
TRBJ2-5,.,.,TRBV11-2,TGTGCCAGCAGCCCCTGGGACGGTTCGGAGACCCAGTACTTC,CASSPWDGSETQYF
TRBJ2-7,TRBD1,.,TRBV28,TGTGCCAGCAGTTATAGGGACAGGGCGGAGCAGTACTTC,CASSYRDRAEQYF
TRBJ2-1,.,.,TRBV9,TGTGCCAGCAGCGTAGCCCCTGGGCCCAATGAGCAGTTCTTC,CASSVAPGPNEQFF
TRBJ2-1,.,.,TRBV27,TGTGCCAGCAGTTTATCGGGGGTAATAAGGAATGAGCAGTTCTTC,CASSLSGVIRNEQFF
TRBJ1-5,TRBD1,.,TRBV20-1,TGCAGTGCCACCCGGGACAGGGGCGGACAGCCCCAGCATTTT,CSATRDRGGQPQHF
TRBJ2-6,.,.,TRBV6-8,TGTGCCAGCAGTTATCGGCAGGGGAACGGGGCCAACGTCCTGACTTTC,CASSYRQGNGANVLTF
TRBJ2-1,.,few,TRBV20-1,TGCAGTGCTAGTGCGGGGTCCTACAATGAGCAGTTCTTC,CSASAGSYNEQFF
TRBJ2-1,.,few,TRBV7-9,TGTGCCAGCAGCTTAGCGACACCGGGGGCCTACAATGAGCAGTTCTTC,CASSLATPGAYNEQFF
TRBJ2-7,.,many,TRBV2,TGTGCCAGCCAGTATCTGTCCTACGAGCAGTACTTC,CASQYLSYEQYF
TRBJ1-4,.,few,TRBV20-1,TGCAGTGCTAGAGGTGTAGGGACTCATGAAAAACTGTTTTTT,CSARGVGTHEKLFF
TRBJ2-5,TRBD2,few,TRBV14,TGTGCCAGCAGCCAACTAGCGGGGGGACATTTTCAAGAGACCCAGTACTTC,CASSQLAGGHFQETQYF
TRBJ2-1,.,.,TRBV5-1,TGCGCCAGCAGCTTTGCCAATGAGCAGTTCTTC,CASSFANEQFF
TRBJ2-5,.,few,TRBV2,TGTGCCAGCACCGACCCGAGGACATCGGAGACCCAGTACTTC,CASTDPRTSETQYF
TRBJ2-1,.,.,TRBV12-3/TRBV12-4,TGTGCCAGCAGTAGGGGGGGGCACAATGAGCAGTTCTTC,CASSRGGHNEQFF
TRBJ1-1,.,.,TRBV29-1,TGCAGCGTTGCGGACACTGAAGCTTTCTTT,CSVADTEAFF
TRBJ2-5,.,.,TRBV7-7,TGTGCCAGCAGCTCTTTCGACAGCCAAGAGACCCAGTACTTC,CASSSFDSQETQYF
TRBJ1-1,TRBD1,once,TRBV20-1,TGCAGTGCCAGTGGGACAGGGAAGAACACTGAAGCTTTCTTT,CSASGTGKNTEAFF
TRBJ2-7,TRBD2,.,TRBV7-6,TGTGCCAGCAGCACGAAGGGGCGGGGGGCCTACGAGCAGTACTTC,CASSTKGRGAYEQYF
TRBJ1-1,TRBD1,few,TRBV12-3/TRBV12-4,TGTGCCAGCAGTTTTGGGACAGGGGTTGGGTCTGAAGCTTTCTTT,CASSFGTGVGSEAFF
TRBJ2-1,.,few,TRBV6-6,TGTGCCAGCAGCGATCCACCTTACAATGAGCAGTTCTTC,CASSDPPYNEQFF
TRBJ2-3,.,few,TRBV12-3/TRBV12-4,TGTGCCAGCAGTTGGGTGGGTACGCAGTATTTT,CASSWVGTQYF
TRBJ1-2,TRBD1,.,TRBV4-1,TGCGCCAGCAGCCACCCGGGACAGGGGTATGGCTACACCTTC,CASSHPGQGYGYTF
TRBJ2-1,TRBD2,few,TRBV27,TGTGCCAGCAGTCTCGGGACTAGCGGGGGGGCAGATGAGCAGTTCTTC,CASSLGTSGGADEQFF
TRBJ2-1,TRBD2,.,TRBV29-1,TGCAGTGTTAGCGGGGGGTCGGGCTCCTACAATGAGCAGTTCTTC,CSVSGGSGSYNEQFF
TRBJ2-1,TRBD1,.,TRBV29-1,TGCAGCGTTACCCAGGACAGGGGGCTTGACAATGAGCAGTTCTTC,CSVTQDRGLDNEQFF
TRBJ2-3,.,many,TRBV7-2,TGTGCCAGCAGCTTATGGGCCCACACAGATACGCAGTATTTT,CASSLWAHTDTQYF
TRBJ2-1,.,few,TRBV20-1,TGCAGTGCTGGGTTCGGCGGTACGGCCTACAATGAGCAGTTCTTC,CSAGFGGTAYNEQFF
TRBJ2-2,.,many,TRBV7-8,TGTGCCAGCAGCTCTACAGTATCCGCCGCCACCGGGGAGCTGTTTTTT,CASSSTVSAATGELFF
TRBJ2-7,.,.,TRBV25-1,TGTGCCAGCAGGCCCCAGGCCGACTCCTACGAGCAGTACTTC,CASRPQADSYEQYF
TRBJ1-1,.,few,TRBV2,TGTGCCAGCAGTGATAATGGGTTGCACACTGAAGCTTTCTTT,CASSDNGLHTEAFF
TRBJ1-2,TRBD1,few,TRBV2,TGTGCCGGCCTTGATAGACAGGGTCCCTATGGCTACACCTTC,CAGLDRQGPYGYTF
TRBJ2-7,.,many,TRBV19,TGTGCCAGTAGTATGTACCCCAACGGTCGGAACGAGCAGTACTTC,CASSMYPNGRNEQYF
TRBJ2-3,.,once,TRBV20-1,TGCAGTGCTAGACCGCCGAACACAGATACGCAGTATTTT,CSARPPNTDTQYF
TRBJ1-6,TRBD1,few,TRBV13,TGTGCCAGCAGCTTAGAGACAGGGGGAAATTCACCCCTCCACTTT,CASSLETGGNSPLHF
TRBJ2-5,TRBD1,few,TRBV11-2,TGTGCCAGCAGCCGGGACAGCCTTCAAGAGACCCAGTACTTC,CASSRDSLQETQYF
TRBJ1-4,.,many,TRBV12-3/TRBV12-4,TGTGCCAGCAGTTTACGCAGGAATGAAAAACTGTTTTTT,CASSLRRNEKLFF
TRBJ1-6,.,.,TRBV14,TGTGCCAGCAGCCAAGGTGGTGGGACCCTCCACTTT,CASSQGGGTLHF
TRBJ2-1,.,.,TRBV28,TGTGCCAGCAGTTTACCGTATGAGCAGTTCTTC,CASSLPYEQFF
TRBJ2-3,.,many,TRBV7-9,TGTGCCAGCAGCTTATTTGGGACAGATACGCAGTATTTT,CASSLFGTDTQYF
TRBJ2-2,.,many,TRBV7-2,TGTGCCAGCAGCCCCATGAGGCCGAACACCGGGGAGCTGTTTTTT,CASSPMRPNTGELFF
TRBJ1-3,.,once,TRBV20-1,TGCAGTGCTAATGTGGACTGGGAAGGAAACACCATATATTTT,CSANVDWEGNTIYF
TRBJ2-7,.,.,TRBV2,TGTGCCAGCAGTGATGGGTCAGGGAGTCTTGCCGAGCAGTACTTC,CASSDGSGSLAEQYF
TRBJ2-1,TRBD1,.,TRBV7-9,TGTGCCGGCAGACAGGGGAACAATGAGCAGTTCTTC,CAGRQGNNEQFF
TRBJ2-3,.,.,TRBV20-1,TGCAGTGCTTACACCGGGACTGGAGATACGCAGTATTTT,CSAYTGTGDTQYF
TRBJ2-2,.,.,TRBV6-5,TGTGCCAGCAGTTACTCGGAGGGGGCGGACGGGGAGCTGTTTTTT,CASSYSEGADGELFF
TRBJ1-1,TRBD1,.,TRBV19,TGTGCCAGTAGTATCGGACAGGGGAACACTGAAGCTTTCTTT,CASSIGQGNTEAFF
TRBJ2-1,.,few,TRBV5-1,TGCGCCAGCAGCTTGGTGCCGGGCTCCTACAATGAGCAGTTCTTC,CASSLVPGSYNEQFF